This T cell receptor (beta chain) was captured in a study of shared clonotypes between healthy human individuals. Measured with immunoSEQ multiplex PCR; TCRdb has only the in-frame clones, and not every one. The sample consists of about 2 million clones, approximately 94% of them appearing once. Germline V gene sequence: CDR1 SEHNR, CDR2 FQNEAQ (reference sequence). V lost 4 bases and J 5 bases, leaving 14 bases between the germline ends. This CDR3 region has 14 residues. To note about this clone: Its matching antigen is unknown.

Naive CD8 populations comprised CD45RO-negative cells positively selected for CCR7, excluding terminally differentiated effector memory CD45RA+ cells. Healthy and HIV-negative, the adult donors had no recent acute infections or vaccinations. Caucasian adults living in Nashville, Tennessee, provided all samples. Broader study findings: Across a handful of donors, naive CD4 shared roughly 5%, naive CD8 less than 4%, memory CD4 roughly 2.3%, memory CD8 0.4% to 0.5%. Rarefaction analysis demonstrated incomplete sorted-subset sequencing notwithstanding large depth.

This receptor was identified in a young man in good health. Sequenced: naive CD8+ T cells sorted from blood. The chain has TRBV7-9 and TRBJ2-5; D possibly uses TRBD1 or TRBD2 (5 bases each). The CDR3 protein is CASSSAAGAETQYF. The CDR3 nucleotides read TGTGCCAGCAGCTCCGCCGCCGGGGCGGAGACCCAGTACTTC.